This T cell receptor beta chain emerged from a study of shared clonotypes between healthy human individuals. Study results and caveats: Clonotypes which were not shared had lower generation probabilities than clonotypes that all four donors shared. With a handful of donors compared, 4% to 5.5% of naive CD4 clonotypes were shared. Generally, naive subsets (rather than memory subsets) showed larger estimated richness.

Assay used: immunoSEQ multiplex PCR; TCRdb lists only in-frame clones, some missing. This table has hundreds of thousands of clones, about 70% appearing once. Worth noting for this clone: What it binds is unknown.

The sequenced material came from memory CD4+ T cells sorted from blood. The subset is: CD45RA-negative fraction. The clonotype comes from a man younger than 45 in good health.

The chain's CDR3 is CASSPKSGRNTGELFF. CDR3 DNA: TGTGCCAGCTCACCAAAGAGCGGGAGGAACACCGGGGAGCTGTTTTTT. V is TRBV18 and J is TRBJ2-2; TRBD2 agrees at 8 bases. The CDR3 spans 16 residues. V was clipped by 2 bases and J by 1 base; unmatched bases: 3. Germline assignment: CDR1 KGHSH and CDR2 LQKENI.